These 18 T cell receptor beta chains share one sample of origin, sequenced in a study of T cell repertoires in cytomegalovirus infection. Their antigens are not known. TCRdb used MiXCR to reprocess the reads, holding one entry per CDR3 protein. The sample carries approximately 770,000 distinct CDR3 sequences, just under 30% recorded once. Sequencing was performed on cultured CD8+ T cells from PBMCs, taken from culture after CMV antigen stimulation. These receptors originate from a human donor in good health (CMV status not recorded). Some clones in this sample may be carry-over from other donors' samples.

The chain couples TRBV6-2 or TRBV6-3 to TRBJ2-7; a weak D match, TRBD1 (5 bases). Deletions cut 6 bases from V and 5 bases from J, with 17 bases between. The CDR3 contains 14 residues. The germline gives CDR1 MNHEY, CDR2 SVGEGT. The DNA of the CDR3 is TGTGCCAGCAGAACGAACCCAGGGTTGGACGAGCAGTACGTC. This gives the protein CASRTNPGLDEQYV.

In the case of this clonotype: Given a much more abundant clone one base away, this may be a read error. The final CDR3 position lacks the conserved phenylalanine or tryptophan, pointing to a likely read error. The J gene is TRBJ1-4, the V gene TRBV7-6; no clear D. The ends were cut back, 1 base at V and 8 bases at J, with 14 bases in the middle. Germline V CDR1 and CDR2: SGHVS, FNYEAQ. The CDR3 sequence is 15 residues long. As DNA, the CDR3 is TGTGCCAGCAGCTTAGTGGGTCCAAGGAGGGAAAAACTGTTTATT. It is translated as CASSLVGPRREKLFI.

In the case of this clonotype: A single base separates this from a much larger clone, so it may be a read error. The rearrangement joins TRBV7-2 to TRBJ2-3; 10 bases fit TRBD2. The CDR3 is 15 amino acids. CDR1 and CDR2 from the germline V gene are SGHTA and FQGNSA. V shed 7 bases and J 5 bases; nucleotides not matched to a gene: 9. Written as DNA, the CDR3 is TGTGCCAGCAACAGCGGGGGGGAATGGGGAGATACGCAGTATTTT. Its translation: CASNSGGEWGDTQYF.

A few counts support this clonotype. The chain combines TRBV25-1 with TRBJ1-5, with unresolved D. Between the trimmed V and J ends, which lost 3 bases and 0 bases, there was a span of 6 bases. Germline-derived CDR1 and CDR2 are MGHDK and SYGVNS. The CDR3 loop spans 14 amino acids. The CDR3 sequence is CASSEVSSNQPQHF. CDR3 in DNA: TGTGCCAGCAGTGAGGTCTCTAGCAATCAGCCCCAGCATTTT.

The chain recombines TRBV27 with TRBJ2-2, with D perhaps given as TRBD1 or TRBD2 (6 bases each). Germline V gives CDR1 MNHEY, CDR2 SMNVEV (reference sequence). Between the trimmed V and J ends, which lost 3 bases and 6 bases, there was a span of 17 bases. The CDR3 runs 16 residues. This chain's CDR3 is CASSFASAPGAGELFF. The DNA of the CDR3 is TGTGCCAGCAGTTTTGCTAGCGCACCAGGGGCCGGGGAGCTGTTTTTT.

V gene TRBV28 combines with J gene TRBJ2-7; 10 nucleotides line up with TRBD1. The CDR3 consists of 15 residues. Germline V gene data show CDR1 as MDHEN and CDR2 as SYDVKM. Trimming removed 3 bases from V and 4 bases from J; junction bases left unmatched: 6. DNA for the CDR3: TGTGCCAGCAGTTTGGCCGGACAGGGGGAGTACGAGCAGTACGTC. This gives the protein CASSLAGQGEYEQYV.

The chain recombines TRBV20-1 with TRBJ1-2, with TRBD1 matching 7 bases. This CDR3 contains 15 residues. The junction had 6 bases not matched to a gene; V was cut back by 0 bases and J by 2 bases. CDR1 DFQATT and CDR2 SNEGSKA come from the germline V gene (reference sequence). As DNA, the CDR3 is TGCAGTGCTAGAGATCTAACAGGGGCCAACTATGGCTACACCTTC. This encodes CSARDLTGANYGYTF.

V gene TRBV4-1 combines with J gene TRBJ1-4; D unresolved. V was cut by 4 bases and J by 2 bases, with 11 bases left in between. The germline V gene has CDR1 MGHRA and CDR2 YSYEKL. The CDR3 loop spans 15 amino acids. The CDR3 protein is CASSLTPRTNEKLFF. In nucleotides, the CDR3 is TGCGCCAGCAGCCTTACCCCACGCACTAATGAAAAACTGTTTTTT.

This clonotype came up a few times. The genes are TRBV12-3 or TRBV12-4 and TRBJ1-2, with D possibly matching TRBD1 (5 bases). The CDR3 runs 13 residues. V dropped 5 bases and J dropped 6 bases, with 13 bases sitting between them. The CDR3: CASSTDSGDGYTF. DNA of the CDR3: TGTGCCAGCAGTACAGACAGCGGCGATGGCTACACCTTC.

The chain recombines TRBV27 with TRBJ2-3; TRBD2 agrees at 12 bases. V shed 5 bases, J shed 3 bases, and the junction held 9 bases outside the gene matches. The CDR3 length is 17 residues. Germline CDR1 MNHEY, CDR2 SMNVEV (reference sequence). CDR3 coding DNA: TGTGCCAGCAGTCCTCTAGCGGGGGGGGTAGGTACAGATACGCAGTATTTT. This translates into CASSPLAGGVGTDTQYF.

In this sample, this clonotype turned up many times. The V gene is TRBV7-2, the J gene TRBJ2-5; tentative D call: TRBD2 (7 bases). The CDR3 contains 15 residues. V shed 1 base and J shed 7 bases, with 16 bases lying between them. Germline CDR1 is SGHTA and CDR2 is FQGNSA. CDR3 nucleotides: TGTGCCAGCAGCTTAGTTGGGGGGGGCTACGGGACCCAGTACTTC. Translated, it gives CASSLVGGGYGTQYF.

This clonotype appeared a single time. The V call is TRBV19, the J call TRBJ1-5; no firm D call. Trimming cost V 0 bases and J 9 bases, with 9 bases left between them. Germline assignment: CDR1 LNHDA and CDR2 SQIVND (reference sequence). The CDR3 sequence is 13 residues long. Written as DNA, the CDR3 is TGTGCCAGTAGTATAGAGACCTTGCGGCCCCAGCATTTT. Its protein is CASSIETLRPQHF.

CDR3 sequence (DNA): TGCGCCAGCAGCCACGACGACAGCACTCATAGCAATCAGCCCCAGCATTTT. Its protein is CASSHDDSTHSNQPQHF. The gene calls are TRBV4-1 and TRBJ1-5; maybe TRBD1 (5 bases). CDR3 length: 17 amino acids. The V gene's germline CDR1 is MGHRA and CDR2 YSYEKL. The V gene lost 3 bases and the J gene lost 0 bases, with 15 bases spanning the gap.

The gene calls are TRBV3-1 and TRBJ2-5; D call uncertain. The CDR3 contains 14 residues. Per germline, CDR1 LGHDT and CDR2 YNNKEL (reference sequence). Trimming shortened V by 0 bases and J by 5 bases, and 10 bases separated the two germline ends. Here the CDR3 reads CASSQDRNRETQYF. For the CDR3, the DNA is TGTGCCAGCAGCCAAGATCGGAATCGGGAGACCCAGTACTTC.

This clonotype was counted ten times or more. The V call is TRBV7-9, the J call TRBJ1-1; D not resolved. Germline values: CDR1 SEHNR, CDR2 FQNEAQ (reference sequence). This CDR3 comprises 14 residues. The V end lost 1 base, the J end lost 1 base, and 7 bases lay between the germline ends. CDR3 sequence reads: CASSLDAGNTEAFF. In nucleotides, the CDR3 is TGTGCCAGCAGCTTAGATGCAGGGAACACTGAAGCTTTCTTT. The variable domain in full, with the rest retrieved from reference TRBV7-9 and TRBJ1-1, is DTGVSQNPRHKITKRGQNVTFRCDPISEHNRLYWYRQTLGQGPEFLTYFQNEAQLEKSRLLSDRFSAERPKGSFSTLEIQRTEQGDSAMYLCASSLDAGNTEAFFGQGTRLTVV.

The genes are TRBV19 and TRBJ1-5, with a weak D call TRBD1 (5 bases). Trimming stripped 7 bases from V and 9 bases from J, with 19 bases between. Per germline, CDR1 LNHDA and CDR2 SQIVND (reference sequence). This CDR3 region has 14 residues. The chain's CDR3 is CASKERGEARPQHF. In nucleotides, the CDR3 is TGTGCCAGTAAAGAGAGAGGGGAAGCGAGGCCCCAGCATTTT.

The table lists this clonotype with a few counts. In nucleotides, the CDR3 is TGTGCCAGCAGCTTAGCGGAAGGGGTCCGGACAGGGCATGAAAAACTGTTTTTT. Residues: CASSLAEGVRTGHEKLFF. The rearrangement joins TRBV7-4 to TRBJ1-4, with TRBD1 matching over 8 bases. J was trimmed by 6 bases and V by 0 bases; bases with no gene match: 12. CDR1 and CDR2 (germline): SGHVT, SQSDAQ. The CDR3 runs 18 residues.

V usage is TRBV7-9 and J usage is TRBJ2-3; D perhaps matches TRBD2 (6 bases). Per the germline V gene, CDR1 is SEHNR and CDR2 is FQNEAQ (reference sequence). Trimming pared 7 bases from V and 3 bases from J, leaving 20 bases between. This CDR3 comprises 16 residues. CDR3 sequence reads: CASTPRRDPGTDTQYF. CDR3 nucleotides: TGTGCCAGCACCCCTAGGAGGGACCCTGGGACAGATACGCAGTATTTT.